A selection of T cell receptor beta chains follows, all from one sample in a study of shared clonotypes between healthy human individuals. Sequenced by immunoSEQ multiplex PCR; TCRdb stores in-frame clones only, minus some. The data show 1,400,000 or so clones, 98% seen once. The specimen sequenced was naive CD4+ T cells sorted from blood. Source of these receptors: a man aged 30-40 years in good health. CDR3s include the opening cysteine and the closing phenylalanine or tryptophan. The D gene is left open where the match is weak. Size tells how often a clone was seen (once, few, many) or the class of an expanded clone, and some rows leave it out.

D gene	V gene	J gene	clone size	CDR3 DNA	CDR3 protein
NA	TRBV14	TRBJ2-2	NA	TGTGCCAGCAGCCAAGCGCGGGAGCTGTTTTTT	CASSQARELFF
TRBD1	TRBV11-3	TRBJ2-5	NA	TGTGCCAGCAGCTTAGACTCCGGGACAGCCGAGAGAGAGACCCAGTACTTC	CASSLDSGTAERETQYF
NA	TRBV5-1	TRBJ2-3	NA	TGCGCCAGCAGCTTGGTCTGGCGGACCAGCACAGATACGCAGTATTTT	CASSLVWRTSTDTQYF
TRBD1	TRBV5-1	TRBJ2-5	NA	TGCGCCAGCAGGCCATCGGCCGGGACAGGGTGGGTTCAAAAACAAGAGACCCAGTACTTC	CASRPSAGTGWVQKQETQYF
NA	TRBV5-4	TRBJ2-3	NA	TGTGCCAGCAGCTTGGTTCCCACAGATACGCAGTATTTT	CASSLVPTDTQYF
TRBD1	TRBV28	TRBJ1-3	NA	TGTGCCAGCAGTACAGGGGGAGGAAACACCATATATTTT	CASSTGGGNTIYF
NA	TRBV9	TRBJ1-1	NA	TGTGCCAGCAGCAAACAAGGGGTCGCCCCTGCCACTGAAGCTTTCTTT	CASSKQGVAPATEAFF
NA	TRBV5-1	TRBJ2-3	NA	TGCGCCAGCAGCTTGCTCCCGAAGACGGATACGCAGTATTTT	CASSLLPKTDTQYF
NA	TRBV6-5	TRBJ2-1	NA	TGTGCCAGCAGGGACGAAGTCAGCGATGAGCAGTTCTTC	CASRDEVSDEQFF
NA	TRBV7-9	TRBJ2-1	NA	TGTGCCAGCAGCCGCCCAGGGGACCACAATGAGCAGTTCTTC	CASSRPGDHNEQFF
NA	TRBV5-4	TRBJ2-5	NA	TGTGCCAGCAGCCCGGGGGCGAATAGCGGTCCGCCCAAGACCCAGTACTTC	CASSPGANSGPPKTQYF
NA	TRBV11-2	TRBJ2-5	NA	TGTGCCAGCACCTTATGGGGGAAACAAGAGACCCAGTACTTC	CASTLWGKQETQYF
NA	TRBV18	TRBJ2-3	NA	TGTGCCAGCTCTCCGAGCACAGATACGCAGTATTTT	CASSPSTDTQYF
NA	TRBV7-8	TRBJ2-7	NA	TGTGCCAGCAGCTCCCGTGAGGGGGCCTACGAGCAGTACTTC	CASSSREGAYEQYF
NA	TRBV5-4	TRBJ2-7	NA	TGTGCCAGCAGCTATCCGGGACTTGGGAGCTCCTACGAGCAGTACTTC	CASSYPGLGSSYEQYF
NA	TRBV7-2	TRBJ1-2	NA	TGTGCCAGCAGCTCTGACAGGAGGAAGTCGGGCTACACCTTC	CASSSDRRKSGYTF
NA	TRBV7-3	TRBJ2-3	NA	TGTGCCAGCAGCTTGCAGGGAGGTGCAGATACGCAGTATTTT	CASSLQGGADTQYF
TRBD2	TRBV28	TRBJ2-3	NA	TGTGCCAGCAGTTCCTCGGGAGGGAGGCCTAACACAGATACGCAGTATTTT	CASSSSGGRPNTDTQYF
NA	TRBV10-3	TRBJ1-1	NA	TGTGCCATCAGTGAGCAGGGGCTCGAAGCTTTCTTT	CAISEQGLEAFF
NA	TRBV19	TRBJ1-5	NA	TGTGCCAGTACGGGCTTCCTTAGAAGCAATCAGCCCCAGCATTTT	CASTGFLRSNQPQHF
TRBD2	TRBV27	TRBJ2-2	NA	TGTGCCAGCAGTCTGCTCGGGACTAGTCGTACCGGGGAGCTGTTTTTT	CASSLLGTSRTGELFF
NA	TRBV5-1	TRBJ1-1	NA	TGCGCCAGCAGCTACGCAGGGTTAGCTGAAGCTTTCTTT	CASSYAGLAEAFF
TRBD1	TRBV15	TRBJ2-2	NA	TGTGCCACCAGCAGAGAAAGGGGGCTGGGCACCGGGGAGCTGTTTTTT	CATSRERGLGTGELFF
NA	TRBV6-5	TRBJ1-1	NA	TGTGCCAGCAGTTACCGACAGCTGGGCACTGAAGCTTTCTTT	CASSYRQLGTEAFF
NA	TRBV14	TRBJ2-7	NA	TGTGCCAGCAGCCAAGGTAGCGGCTACGAGCAGTACTTC	CASSQGSGYEQYF
NA	TRBV28	TRBJ2-7	NA	TGTGCCAGCAGTTCCCCAGTCCTCTACGAGCAGTACTTC	CASSSPVLYEQYF
NA	TRBV6-5	TRBJ1-1	NA	TGTGCCAGCAGCAAATCTCAGGGCTTCGGAATTTTAGCTTTCTTT	CASSKSQGFGILAFF
NA	TRBV10-3	TRBJ2-1	once	TGTGCCATCAGTGACCAACCCGTCTCATCCCCTAACAATGAGCAGTTCTTC	CAISDQPVSSPNNEQFF
NA	TRBV19	TRBJ2-3	NA	TGTGCCAGTAGTATATTGGGAGTCCCGACAGATACGCAGTATTTT	CASSILGVPTDTQYF
NA	TRBV5-6	TRBJ2-7	once	TGTGCCAGCAGCTTGAGTGCAGCCCCCCGCGAGCAGTACTTC	CASSLSAAPREQYF
NA	TRBV14	TRBJ1-2	NA	TGTGCCAGCAGCGCCGGGCCGTGGAGGTGGTACACCTTC	CASSAGPWRWYTF
NA	TRBV5-1	TRBJ2-2	NA	TGCGCCAGCAGCTTGGTCCCGAACTCGCGGGAGCTGTTTTTT	CASSLVPNSRELFF
NA	TRBV19	TRBJ2-5	NA	TGTGCCAGTAGTGCAGGACATACCAAAGAGACCCAGTACTTC	CASSAGHTKETQYF
NA	TRBV27	TRBJ2-1	NA	TGTGCCAGCAGTTTATCCGGAAACCCGGCTCGTCGGGAGTACAATGAGCAGTTCTTC	CASSLSGNPARREYNEQFF
NA	TRBV5-1	TRBJ2-7	NA	TGCGCCAGCAGCTTGGCCAAGGGACCCTACGAGCAGTACTTC	CASSLAKGPYEQYF
TRBD1	TRBV18	TRBJ1-5	NA	TGTGCCAGCTCACGGGACAGGGTGGGGAGCAATCAGCCCCAGCATTTT	CASSRDRVGSNQPQHF
NA	TRBV27	TRBJ1-2	NA	TGTGCCAGCAGTTCCTCCGGCAGGGGTGGGTATGGCTACACCTTC	CASSSSGRGGYGYTF
NA	TRBV5-4	TRBJ1-1	NA	TGTGCCAGCAGCCCAAATCGGGCGCGGAGGTACACTGAAGCTTTCTTT	CASSPNRARRYTEAFF